The clone carrying this TCR beta chain was counted between two and nine times. Its matching antigen is unknown. The data stem from a study of cytotoxic CD8 clonotypes in ibrutinib-treated CLL. The intended depth for sequencing was 1 in 200,000 to 1 in 1 million T cells. Clones were sequenced by immunoSEQ multiplex PCR, and TCRdb holds only the in-frame ones, with some missing. Of around 150,000 clones in the sample, around 82% were seen once. About 1.8 micrograms of genomic DNA came from cryopreserved PBMCs for TCR beta libraries. The study's findings and limits: The study found public clonotypes uncommon, contracting or stable on treatment.

Per the germline V gene, CDR1 is MNHEY and CDR2 is SMNVEV (reference sequence). V was cut by 2 bases and J by 3 bases, with 11 bases left in between. This CDR3 has 15 residues. The genes are TRBV27 and TRBJ1-5; D unclear. The input for sequencing was PBMCs, taken after 36 months of ibrutinib treatment. The receptor was isolated from a human donor with chronic lymphocytic leukemia. The CDR3 region has the DNA TGTGCCAGCAGTTTAGAAGGTCGGATCAATCAGCCCCAGCATTTT. This translates into CASSLEGRINQPQHF.